This T cell receptor beta chain was obtained from a study of blood T cell repertoires in COVID-19. As processed by the authors: Nucleated cell number was recorded as an estimate derived from reference gene primer amplification. Repertoires were generated with immunoSEQ multiplex PCR, while TCRdb's copy carries only in-frame clones and drops some. The V and J calls and the clone size are those of that table, but D and trimming were determined from the DNA. Of about 38,000 clones detected, around 90% appear once; the ten largest clones hold 25% to 30%. The germline V gene has CDR1 SGHRS and CDR2 YFSETQ. The CDR3 is 16 residues long. V was clipped by 3 bases and J by 3 bases; unmatched bases: 5.

The sample consisted of peripheral blood. The sequence came from a man aged 55 to 70 with active or convalescent COVID-19. The gene calls are TRBV5-1 and TRBJ2-3; 12 bases map to TRBD2. The CDR3 here is CASSSSGLAGTDTQYF. The DNA for the CDR3 is TGCGCCAGCAGCTCCTCCGGACTAGCGGGAACAGATACGCAGTATTTT. Together with reference TRBV5-1 and TRBJ2-3, the CDR3 gives the full variable domain: KAGVTQTPRYLIKTRGQQVTLSCSPISGHRSVSWYQQTPGQGLQFLFEYFSETQRNKGNFPGRFSGRQFSNSRSEMNVSTLELGDSALYLCASSSSGLAGTDTQYFGPGTRLTVL.